This TCR beta chain originates from a study of cytomegalovirus exposure and HLA in healthy donors. About the study: Falling in the Caucasian-associated ancestry cluster were approximately 84% of around 370 genotyped donors.

This clone was detected a few times. Amplification used 60 Vbeta primers and 13 Jbeta primers. Method: immunoSEQ multiplex PCR; TCRdb's copy keeps in-frame clones and lacks some. The sample consists of 100,000 or so clones, around 74% of them appearing once. The germline gives CDR1 LNHNV, CDR2 YYDKDF (reference sequence). The CDR3 totals 16 residues. The V gene lost 3 bases and the J gene lost 6 bases, with 18 bases spanning the gap. The clonotype comes from a woman aged 40 to 49 in good health and CMV-seronegative. V and J are TRBV15 and TRBJ2-1, with D possibly TRBD2 on 5 matching bases. The source material was PBMCs. CDR3 coding DNA: TGTGCCACCAGCAGTGCGGCGGGTCGGATCCTCAATGAGCAGTTCTTC. It encodes CATSSAAGRILNEQFF.